The source of this T cell receptor beta chain is a study of molecular identifiers for immune sequencing clone quantification. Germline-derived CDR1 and CDR2 are MNHNY and SVGAGI (reference sequence). The V and J ends lost 6 bases and 0 bases respectively, with 12 bases between them. The length of the CDR3 is 15 residues. MiXCR, run by TCRdb on the PCR reads, gives a single entry per CDR3 protein. This table has nearly 650,000 distinct CDR3 sequences, approximately 24% appearing once. There are a few counts of this clonotype. Its antigen is still unknown. Naive CD8 T cells were picked out by sorting for CD8+CD4-CCR7+CD45RA+. Study conclusions and caveats: Clones of above 20 RNA copies carried over 97% of effector molecules; in naive cells they carried under 1%.

The chain joins TRBV6-6 to TRBJ1-5; tentatively, D is TRBD1 (5 bases). The TCR was taken from a human donor in good health. Some libraries in this study had Jurkat cell RNA spiked in. Input material: naive CD8+ T cells from blood, with Jurkat cell RNA spiked in. Documented subset: FACS-sorted CD8+CD4-CCR7+CD45RA+ naive T cells. This chain's CDR3 is CASSQTEYSNQPQHF. DNA for the CDR3: TGTGCCAGCAGCCAGACAGAATATAGCAATCAGCCCCAGCATTTT.